This T cell receptor beta chain stems from a study of blood T cell repertoires in COVID-19. On the study more broadly: Sites across the United States, Italy and Spain contributed samples from acute and convalescent COVID-19.

Libraries were prepared by immunoSEQ multiplex PCR; TCRdb keeps only in-frame clonotypes and omits some of them. There are over 150,000 clones in the sample; more than 65% occur only once, and less than 15% lies in the top ten. V gave up 1 base and J gave up 4 bases; unmatched junction bases: 7. CDR1 is MGHRA, CDR2 YSYEKL, per germline. The CDR3 sequence is 16 residues long. V gene TRBV4-1 combines with J gene TRBJ2-7; TRBD2 matches 10 bases. Sequences were obtained from peripheral blood. This receptor was identified in a human donor in a cohort sampled during active COVID-19. The CDR3 loop reads CASSQASGRARYEQYF. CDR3 sequence (DNA): TGCGCCAGCAGCCAAGCGAGCGGGAGGGCCCGATACGAGCAGTACTTC.